This T cell receptor beta chain was retrieved from a study of cytomegalovirus exposure and HLA in healthy donors. Primers included in the PCR were 60 Vbeta and 13 Jbeta primers. Method: immunoSEQ multiplex PCR; TCRdb's copy keeps in-frame clones and lacks some. The sample consists of under 150,000 clones, around 75% of them appearing once. Looked up from germline, CDR1 is GTSNPN and CDR2 is SVGIG (reference sequence). The V end lost 3 bases, the J end lost 5 bases, and 7 bases lay between the germline ends. The CDR3 spans 11 residues. Sequencing was done on a sample of PBMCs. The chain couples TRBV30 to TRBJ2-5; D remains ambiguous. The origin of this receptor is a man aged 55 to 69 in good health and CMV-seronegative. CDR3 in DNA: TGTGCCTGGAGGGCCTCGGAGACCCAGTACTTC. The encoded protein is CAWRASETQYF.